The T cell receptor (beta chain) described here comes from a study of T cells in localized non-small cell lung cancer. Some clones are missing from TCRdb's copy, which holds only in-frame ones; the method was immunoSEQ multiplex PCR. The repertoire holds some 2,000 clones, with just under 30% as singletons. The CDR3 totals 15 residues. CDR1 is MNHGY, CDR2 SAAAGT, per germline. V lost 6 bases and J 2 bases, leaving 16 bases between the germline ends. This clone appeared a few times. This material consisted of normal lung tissue next to the tumor, taken before any cancer treatment. The chain carries TRBV6-8 and TRBJ2-5; perhaps TRBD1 as D (5 bases). The clonotype originates from a man aged 35 to 69 with stage I lung adenocarcinoma. CDR3 sequence (DNA): TGTGCCAGCAGACCATCCCCTAGGGGTCAAGAGACCCAGTACTTC. It encodes CASRPSPRGQETQYF.